The entry that follows covers one TCR beta chain sequence. V was clipped by 1 base and J by 9 bases, with 25 bases between them. The V gene's germline CDR1 is KGHSH and CDR2 LQKENI. CDR3 length: 18 residues. This sample was included in a study of T cell changes during pregnancy in multiple sclerosis. Only in-frame clones appear in the TCRdb table, and some are missing; sequencing was by immunoSEQ multiplex PCR. The repertoire consists of around 40,000 clones, with 90% occurring once and the leading ten covering 0.4% to 0.55%. This chain connects TRBV18 to TRBJ2-1, with TRBD2 as a possible D gene (6 bases). Sequenced material: CD4+ T cells from peripheral blood mononuclear cells, taken in the first trimester of pregnancy. This clonotype originated in a female donor in good health, enrolled as a control in a pregnancy study. CDR3 sequence reads: CASSPLPGASPRRAEQFF. The DNA of the CDR3 is TGTGCCAGCTCACCACTGCCGGGAGCGTCCCCCCGACGGGCTGAGCAGTTCTTC.